The T cell receptor beta chain under discussion was sequenced for a study of blood T cell repertoires in COVID-19. This CDR3 has 14 amino acids. The germline V gene has CDR1 LGHNA and CDR2 YSLEER. The ends were cut back, 1 base at V and 10 bases at J, with 13 bases in the middle. In its sample, this clone was seen a few times. Produced via immunoSEQ multiplex PCR; TCRdb's table is partial and in-frame only. The table shows fewer than 300,000 clones, with 84% occurring only once. The sequenced material came from peripheral blood. The rearrangement joins TRBV4-3 to TRBJ1-4; no firm D call. The source of this sequence is a human donor in a cohort sampled during active COVID-19. The CDR3 bases are TGCGCCAGCAGCCAAGGCGAAGGTGGCGGAAAACTGTTTTTT. Translating it yields CASSQGEGGGKLFF.